The subject of this entry is one TCR beta chain. The antigen is not known. Through template switching, UMIs that included a 6-nucleotide sample barcode were added. After re-calling the 5' RACE reads, TCRdb lists one entry per CDR3 protein, DNA absent. The sample shows around 370,000 distinct CDR3 sequences, and about 2.5% sits with its ten largest clones. The source of the sample is a study of monozygotic twins with inflammatory bowel disease. The study's findings and limits: The authors could not tell different T cell subtypes apart.

CDR1 and CDR2 (germline): SGHRS, YFSETQ. CDR3 length equals 16 residues. The genes are TRBV5-1 and TRBJ2-7; TCRdb proposes TRBD2, but this gene call is untestable without DNA. The sample consisted of blood. The sequence was collected from a human donor with ulcerative colitis or Crohn's disease, or a healthy co-twin of an affected twin (not recorded which). The CDR3 sequence: CASSLGGLAGYDEQYF.